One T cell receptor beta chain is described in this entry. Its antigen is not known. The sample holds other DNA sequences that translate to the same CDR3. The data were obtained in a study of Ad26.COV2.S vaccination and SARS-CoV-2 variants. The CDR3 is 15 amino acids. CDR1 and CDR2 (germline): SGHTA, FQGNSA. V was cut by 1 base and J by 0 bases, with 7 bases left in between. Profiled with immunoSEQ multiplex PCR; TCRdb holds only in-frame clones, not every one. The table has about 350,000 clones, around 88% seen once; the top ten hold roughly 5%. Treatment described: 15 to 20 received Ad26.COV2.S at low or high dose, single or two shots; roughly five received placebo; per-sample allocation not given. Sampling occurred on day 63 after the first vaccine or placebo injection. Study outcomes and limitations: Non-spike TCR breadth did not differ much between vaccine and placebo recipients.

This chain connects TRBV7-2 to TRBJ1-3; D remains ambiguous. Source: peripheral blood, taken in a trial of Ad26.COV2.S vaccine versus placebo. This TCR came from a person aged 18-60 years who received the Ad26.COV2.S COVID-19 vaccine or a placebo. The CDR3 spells CASSLERYSGNTIYF. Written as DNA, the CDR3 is TGTGCCAGCAGCTTAGAGCGTTACTCTGGAAACACCATATATTTT.